This TCR beta chain was observed in a study of blood T cell repertoires in COVID-19. Study at large: Acute and convalescent COVID-19 specimens originated in the United States, Italy and Spain.

Sequencing used immunoSEQ multiplex PCR; TCRdb keeps in-frame clones, though not all of them. This table has about 240,000 clones, roughly 90% appearing once. The CDR3 length is 15 residues. The V and J ends lost 2 bases and 1 base respectively, with 11 bases between them. This sequence originates from a man between 60 and 70 years old who had recovered from COVID-19. Sequencing was done on a sample of peripheral blood. The genes are TRBV23-1 and TRBJ1-1; D unresolved. TRBV23-1 is given ORF status, its function remaining uncertain. In nucleotides, the CDR3 is TGCGCCAGCAGTCAACCGGGATTACAGAACACTGAAGCTTTCTTT. Protein product: CASSQPGLQNTEAFF.